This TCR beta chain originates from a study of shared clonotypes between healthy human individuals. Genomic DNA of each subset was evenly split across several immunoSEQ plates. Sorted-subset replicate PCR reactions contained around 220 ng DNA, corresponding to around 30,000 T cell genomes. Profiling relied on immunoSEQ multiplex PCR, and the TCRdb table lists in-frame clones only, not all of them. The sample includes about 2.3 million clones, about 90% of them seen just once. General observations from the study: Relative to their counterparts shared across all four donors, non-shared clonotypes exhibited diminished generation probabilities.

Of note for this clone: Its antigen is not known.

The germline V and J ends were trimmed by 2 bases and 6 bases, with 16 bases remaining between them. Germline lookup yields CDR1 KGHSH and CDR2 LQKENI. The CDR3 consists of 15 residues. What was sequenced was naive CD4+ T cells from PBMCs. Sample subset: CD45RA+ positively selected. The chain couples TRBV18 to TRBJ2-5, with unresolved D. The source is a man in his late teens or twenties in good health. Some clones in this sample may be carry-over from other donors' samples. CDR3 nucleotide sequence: TGTGCCAGCTCACCAGGGGAAGAGGCTTCAAAGACCCAGTACTTC. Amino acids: CASSPGEEASKTQYF.